These 24 T cell receptor beta chains originate from one sample sequenced in a study of naive and memory T cell subsets. Which antigens these TCRs recognize remains unknown. Regarding the study as a whole: Especially in CD8 cells, naive repertoires contained a few larger clonotypes, possibly CD45RA-re-expressing memory cells.

The beta constant-region primer was an equimolar mix of two oligonucleotides covering TRBC1 and TRBC2. Ligated cDNA was amplified by four rounds of PCR with nested alpha and beta constant-region primers and SP2. Each CDR3 protein is one row after TCRdb ran MiXCR on the UMI-ligation and nested PCR reads. The top ten clones hold roughly 0.1% of a sample with about 150,000 distinct CDR3 sequences, 22% of them seen once. Sequencing was done on a sample of naive CD4+ T cells from blood. These receptors originate from a human donor in good health.

This clonotype has just a few counts. The rearrangement uses TRBV29-1 and TRBJ2-1; D may be TRBD1 (6 bases). The germline gives CDR1 SQVTM, CDR2 ANQGSEA. The CDR3 length is 15 residues. Trimming removed 4 bases at V and 5 bases at J, with 18 bases between. CDR3 sequence (DNA): TGCAGCGTTGGGGACCCCCTCCAGGGGAACAATGAGCAGTTCTTC. This codes for CSVGDPLQGNNEQFF.

In this sample, this clonotype turned up many times. The rearrangement uses TRBV19 and TRBJ1-3; D is undetermined. V was pared by 5 bases and J by 2 bases, with 7 bases between. CDR1 is LNHDA, CDR2 SQIVND, per germline (reference sequence). CDR3 length: 13 residues. The CDR3 region is CASSVNPGNTIYF. The CDR3 coding sequence is TGTGCCAGTAGTGTAAACCCTGGAAACACCATATATTTT.

This clonotype was counted ten times or more. The chain carries TRBV3-1 and TRBJ2-1; TRBD2 matches at 7 bases. Trimming took 3 bases from V and 3 from J; bases not matched to a gene: 5. The CDR3 runs to 15 residues. Germline V CDR1 and CDR2: LGHDT, YNNKEL (reference sequence). The DNA for the CDR3 is TGTGCCAGCAGCCACAGCGGGACTAACTACAATGAGCAGTTCTTC. Its protein is CASSHSGTNYNEQFF.

This clonotype came up many times. V and J are TRBV4-1 and TRBJ2-1; D is unresolved. Germline V gene sequence: CDR1 MGHRA, CDR2 YSYEKL. Trimming took off 0 bases at V and 3 bases at J, with 12 bases between the two ends. The CDR3 has 16 residues. The CDR3 DNA is TGCGCCAGCAGCCAAGATACCTCAAGGCTCTACAATGAGCAGTTCTTC. Protein product: CASSQDTSRLYNEQFF.

This clonotype showed up just a few times. The rearrangement links TRBV28 to TRBJ1-3; D uncertain. The CDR3 totals 12 residues. V shed 6 bases and J shed 4 bases, with 7 bases lying between them. Germline V lookup: CDR1 MDHEN, CDR2 SYDVKM. CDR3 bases: TGTGCCAGCAGGGTTGCAGGAAACACCATATATTTT. Protein sequence: CASRVAGNTIYF.

This clonotype was recorded a few times. J is TRBJ2-3 and V is TRBV4-1; tentatively, D is TRBD1 (5 bases). Between the trimmed V and J ends, which lost 4 bases and 4 bases, there was a span of 15 bases. The CDR3 consists of 15 residues. Germline V gives CDR1 MGHRA, CDR2 YSYEKL. This CDR3 reads CASSLEGVKADTQYF. The DNA for the CDR3 is TGCGCCAGCAGCCTAGAAGGGGTTAAGGCAGATACGCAGTATTTT.

The chain uses TRBV5-1 and TRBJ2-3; no definite D call. The CDR3 covers 14 residues. Trimming took 2 bases from V and 2 from J, leaving 9 bases between them. Germline V CDR1 and CDR2: SGHRS, YFSETQ. The chain's CDR3 is CASSFGGYTDTQYF. The CDR3 DNA sequence: TGCGCCAGCAGCTTTGGCGGATACACAGATACGCAGTATTTT.

This rearrangement joins TRBV20-1 to TRBJ1-5; D remains unclear. V was clipped by 7 bases and J by 3 bases, with 13 bases between them. Germline values: CDR1 DFQATT, CDR2 SNEGSKA (reference sequence). The CDR3 contains 13 residues. CDR3 bases: TGCAGTGTCAATCAGGAAGTCAATCAGCCCCAGCATTTT. Translated: CSVNQEVNQPQHF.

This clonotype was counted between two and nine times. The V and J genes are TRBV27 and TRBJ2-7; 11 bases map to TRBD2. Germline CDR1 and CDR2: MNHEY and SMNVEV (reference sequence). Germline trimming cut 6 bases from V and 0 bases from J; bases unmatched to any gene: 4. There are 15 residues in the CDR3. Here the CDR3 reads CASSASGRISYEQYF. As DNA, the CDR3 is TGTGCCAGCAGCGCTAGCGGGAGGATCTCCTACGAGCAGTACTTC.

This chain connects TRBV12-5 to TRBJ2-2; 10 positions match TRBD1. The germline CDR1 and CDR2 sequences are LGHNT and FRNRAP. This CDR3 has 18 residues. Trimming took 1 base from V and 5 from J; bases not matched to a gene: 10. The chain's CDR3 is CASGLASGTGARTGELFF. The CDR3 bases are TGTGCTAGTGGTTTGGCCTCCGGGACAGGGGCGAGGACCGGGGAGCTGTTTTTT.

The chain carries TRBV6-2 or TRBV6-3 and TRBJ1-1, with D possibly being TRBD1 (5 bases). Per germline, CDR1 MNHEY and CDR2 SVGEGT. The V end lost 7 bases, the J end lost 4 bases, and 19 bases lay between the germline ends. This CDR3 is 15 amino acids long. The CDR3 reads CASTKLGGRSTEAFF. The CDR3 DNA sequence: TGTGCCAGCACCAAACTCGGGGGACGGAGCACTGAAGCTTTCTTT.

This clonotype came up a few times. V gene TRBV5-1 combines with J gene TRBJ2-1, with D perhaps matching TRBD2 (6 bases). CDR3 length equals 15 residues. V lost 0 bases, J lost 3 bases, and 10 bases lay in between. Germline CDR1 SGHRS, CDR2 YFSETQ. CDR3 residues: CASSLVREGYNEQFF. The CDR3 DNA follows: TGCGCCAGCAGCTTGGTGCGGGAAGGCTACAATGAGCAGTTCTTC.

This clonotype occurred many times. This rearrangement joins TRBV4-3 to TRBJ2-2, with 9 bases aligning to TRBD2. The CDR3 runs 15 residues. Germline V gives CDR1 LGHNA, CDR2 YSLEER. The junction had 7 bases not matched to a gene; V was cut back by 6 bases and J by 5 bases. CDR3 amino acids: CASRTLAGVTGELFF. The CDR3 DNA reads as TGCGCCAGCAGGACCTTAGCGGGAGTTACCGGGGAGCTGTTTTTT.

The rearrangement uses TRBV27 and TRBJ2-1, with TRBD2 identical over 12 bases. Germline V gives CDR1 MNHEY, CDR2 SMNVEV (reference sequence). V was clipped by 5 bases and J by 4 bases; unmatched bases: 6. This CDR3 contains 16 residues. The CDR3 DNA follows: TGTGCCAGCAGTACCCTACTAGCGGGAGGATACAATGAGCAGTTCTTC. Amino acids: CASSTLLAGGYNEQFF.

This clonotype was recorded at least ten times. The rearrangement uses TRBV18 and TRBJ2-3; D is uncertain. The CDR3 is 11 residues long. Trimming took 8 bases from V and 2 from J, leaving 5 bases between them. CDR1 KGHSH and CDR2 LQKENI come from the germline V gene. The CDR3 DNA reads TGTGCCAGCAGCCCCACAGATACGCAGTATTTT. Translated, it gives CASSPTDTQYF. Complete variable domain (other parts from reference TRBV18 and TRBJ2-3): NAGVMQNPRHLVRRRGQEARLRCSPMKGHSHVYWYRQLPEEGLKFMVYLQKENIIDESGMPKERFSAEFPKEGPSILRIQQVVRGDSAAYFCASSPTDTQYFGPGTRLTVL.

This clonotype was observed a few times. The chain is built from TRBV27 and TRBJ1-6, with 10 bases identical to TRBD1. This CDR3 is built from 18 residues. V gave up 6 bases and J gave up 6 bases; unmatched junction bases: 14. The germline CDR1 and CDR2 sequences are MNHEY and SMNVEV (reference sequence). The CDR3 region has the DNA TGTGCCAGCAGACGATCGGGGACAGGGGCGAGTCTTAATTCACCCCTCCACTTT. Its protein is CASRRSGTGASLNSPLHF.

This clonotype was observed a few times. This chain uses TRBV18 with TRBJ2-7; TRBD2 agrees at 11 bases. V lost 3 bases to trimming and J lost 5 bases; unmatched junction nucleotides: 6. Germline V gene sequence: CDR1 KGHSH, CDR2 LQKENI. The CDR3 runs 15 residues. CDR3 DNA: TGTGCCAGCTCACCTCTACTAGCGGGAGTAGACGAGCAGTACTTC. It encodes CASSPLLAGVDEQYF.

This sequence joins TRBV19 and TRBJ1-2, with 7 bases identical to TRBD1. The CDR3 extends over 16 amino acids. CDR1 LNHDA and CDR2 SQIVND come from the germline V gene (reference sequence). The trim removed 0 bases at V and 4 bases at J, leaving 8 bases unmatched. The CDR3 DNA follows: TGTGCCAGTAGTATAGATGCAGGGGGACTCGGCTATGGCTACACCTTC. Translation: CASSIDAGGLGYGYTF.

The chain has TRBV14 and TRBJ2-5, with D possibly matching TRBD2 (6 bases). Deletions cut 5 bases from V and 7 bases from J, with 20 bases between. Germline V gene data show CDR1 as SGHDN and CDR2 as FVKESK. There are 15 residues in the CDR3. CDR3 protein: CASSEIGTPEVTQYF. CDR3 bases: TGTGCCAGCAGCGAGATCGGGACTCCGGAGGTGACCCAGTACTTC.

The chain carries TRBV9 and TRBJ2-1; tentatively, D is TRBD1 or TRBD2 (5 bases each). V gave up 4 bases and J gave up 7 bases, with 18 bases separating them. This CDR3 spans 15 amino acids. CDR1 is SGDLS, CDR2 YYNGEE, per germline. The CDR3 region is CASSPDPGKGNEQFF. CDR3 coding DNA: TGTGCCAGCAGCCCAGATCCCGGGAAGGGGAATGAGCAGTTCTTC.

The chain couples TRBV28 to TRBJ2-7, with D possibly being TRBD1 (5 bases). There are 14 residues in the CDR3. Germline V lookup: CDR1 MDHEN, CDR2 SYDVKM. Trimming took 2 bases from V and 5 from J, leaving 13 bases between them. CDR3 nucleotides: TGTGCCAGCAGTTTACTGGGGCAGCCGAACGAGCAGTACTTC. Its translation: CASSLLGQPNEQYF.

The CDR3 DNA follows: TGTGCCAGCAGCCAACGACTAGCGGGATTAGCCAAAAACATTCAGTACTTC. It encodes CASSQRLAGLAKNIQYF. J is TRBJ2-4 and V is TRBV3-1; TRBD2 matches 11 bases. The CDR3 sequence is 17 residues long. The J segment lost 0 bases and the V segment lost 2 bases, leaving 3 bases of the junction unmatched. Per the germline V gene, CDR1 is LGHDT and CDR2 is YNNKEL (reference sequence).

This chain uses TRBV5-1 with TRBJ2-7; 9 bases fit TRBD2. Germline V gives CDR1 SGHRS, CDR2 YFSETQ. V lost 0 bases to trimming and J lost 0 bases; unmatched junction nucleotides: 10. The CDR3 runs to 18 residues. The CDR3 nucleotides read TGCGCCAGCAGCTTGGTTCGGGCTAGCGGGAACCCCTCCTACGAGCAGTACTTC. Translated, it gives CASSLVRASGNPSYEQYF.

The CDR3 DNA follows: TGTGCCAGCAGCTGGGGTGGAGGCGGGGGCACAGATACGCAGTATTTT. It translates to CASSWGGGGGTDTQYF. The chain combines TRBV7-2 with TRBJ2-3; TRBD2 might be the D (6 bases). The CDR3 runs 16 residues. Germline CDR1 and CDR2: SGHTA and FQGNSA. The V end lost 4 bases, the J end lost 1 base, and 15 bases lay between the germline ends.